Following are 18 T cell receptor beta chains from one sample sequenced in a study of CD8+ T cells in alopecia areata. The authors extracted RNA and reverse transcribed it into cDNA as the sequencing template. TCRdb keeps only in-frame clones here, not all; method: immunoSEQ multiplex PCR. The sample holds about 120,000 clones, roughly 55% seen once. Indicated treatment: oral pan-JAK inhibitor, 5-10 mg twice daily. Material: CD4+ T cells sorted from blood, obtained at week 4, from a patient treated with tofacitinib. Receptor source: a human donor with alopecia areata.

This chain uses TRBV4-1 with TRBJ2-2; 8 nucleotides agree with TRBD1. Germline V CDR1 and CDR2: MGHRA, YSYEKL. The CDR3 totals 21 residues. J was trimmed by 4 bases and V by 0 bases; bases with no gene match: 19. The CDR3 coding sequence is TGCGCCAGCAGCCAAGATCGGACTCAGGGGGCTATGGGCCCATTCACCGGGGAGCTGTTTTTT. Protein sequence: CASSQDRTQGAMGPFTGELFF.

In nucleotides, the CDR3 is TGTGCCTGGGGAGGACTAGCGGGAGGGGATGAGCAGTTCTTC. Translation gives CAWGGLAGGDEQFF. V usage is TRBV30 and J usage is TRBJ2-1; 15 bases match TRBD2. This CDR3 region has 14 residues. The ends lost 5 bases at V and 8 bases at J; junction bases unmatched: 4. Germline values: CDR1 GTSNPN, CDR2 SVGIG (reference sequence).

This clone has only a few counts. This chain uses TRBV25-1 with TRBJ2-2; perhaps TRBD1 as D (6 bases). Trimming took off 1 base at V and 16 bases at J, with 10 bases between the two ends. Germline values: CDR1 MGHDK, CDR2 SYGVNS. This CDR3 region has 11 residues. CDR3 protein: CASSELGHWFF. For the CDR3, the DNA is TGTGCCAGCAGTGAATTGGGACACTGGTTTTTT.

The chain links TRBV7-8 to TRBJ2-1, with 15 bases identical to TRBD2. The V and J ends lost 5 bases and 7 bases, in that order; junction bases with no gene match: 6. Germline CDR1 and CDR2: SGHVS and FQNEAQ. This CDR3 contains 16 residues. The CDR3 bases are TGTGCCAGCAGCACCCGGACTAGCGGGGGGGCAAATGAGCAGTTCTTC. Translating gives CASSTRTSGGANEQFF.

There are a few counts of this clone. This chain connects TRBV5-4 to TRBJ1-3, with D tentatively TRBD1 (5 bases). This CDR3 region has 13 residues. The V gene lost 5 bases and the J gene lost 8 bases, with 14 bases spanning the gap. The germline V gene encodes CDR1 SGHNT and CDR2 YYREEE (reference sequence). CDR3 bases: TGTGCCAGCAGTCGGGACTCCGGGCACACCATATATTTT. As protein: CASSRDSGHTIYF.

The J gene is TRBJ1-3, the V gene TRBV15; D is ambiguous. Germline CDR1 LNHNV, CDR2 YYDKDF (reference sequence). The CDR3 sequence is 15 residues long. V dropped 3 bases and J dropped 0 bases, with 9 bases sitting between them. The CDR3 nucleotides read TGTGCCACCAGCAGGGGTTTAGACTCTGGAAACACCATATATTTT. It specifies CATSRGLDSGNTIYF. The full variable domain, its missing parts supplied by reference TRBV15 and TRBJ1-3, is DAMVIQNPRYQVTQFGKPVTLSCSQTLNHNVMYWYQQKSSQAPKLLFHYYDKDFNNEADTPDNFQSRRPNTSFCFLDIRSPGLGDTAMYLCATSRGLDSGNTIYFGEGSWLTVV.

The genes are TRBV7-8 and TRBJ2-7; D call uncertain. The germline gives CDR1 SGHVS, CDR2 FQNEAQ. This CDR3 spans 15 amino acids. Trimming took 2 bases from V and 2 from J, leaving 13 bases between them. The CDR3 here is CASSLSRTKTYEQYF. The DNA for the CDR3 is TGTGCCAGCAGCTTATCCAGGACGAAGACCTACGAGCAGTACTTC.

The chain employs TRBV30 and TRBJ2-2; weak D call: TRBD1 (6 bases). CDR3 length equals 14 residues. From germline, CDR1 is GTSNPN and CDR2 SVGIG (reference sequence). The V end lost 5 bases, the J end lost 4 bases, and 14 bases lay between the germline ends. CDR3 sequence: CAWGKGQITGELFF. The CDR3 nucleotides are TGTGCCTGGGGCAAGGGACAAATCACCGGGGAGCTGTTTTTT.

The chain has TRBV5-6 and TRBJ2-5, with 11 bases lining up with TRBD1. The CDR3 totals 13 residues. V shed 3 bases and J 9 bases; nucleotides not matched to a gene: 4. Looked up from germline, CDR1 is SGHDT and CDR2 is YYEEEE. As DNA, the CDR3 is TGTGCCAGCAGCTCGGGACAGGGGGGGTCCCAGTACTTC. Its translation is CASSSGQGGSQYF.

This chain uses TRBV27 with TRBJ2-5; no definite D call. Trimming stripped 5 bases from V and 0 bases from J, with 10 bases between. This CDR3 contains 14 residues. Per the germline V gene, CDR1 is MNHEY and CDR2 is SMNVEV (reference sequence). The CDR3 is CASSPLAYQETQYF. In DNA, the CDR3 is TGTGCCAGCAGTCCCCTCGCGTACCAAGAGACCCAGTACTTC.

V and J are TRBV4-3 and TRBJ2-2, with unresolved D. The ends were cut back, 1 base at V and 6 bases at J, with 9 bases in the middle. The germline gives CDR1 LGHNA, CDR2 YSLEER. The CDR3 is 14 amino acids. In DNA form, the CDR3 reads TGCGCCAGCAGCCAAGGAATAAGGGCCGGGGAGCTGTTTTTT. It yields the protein CASSQGIRAGELFF.

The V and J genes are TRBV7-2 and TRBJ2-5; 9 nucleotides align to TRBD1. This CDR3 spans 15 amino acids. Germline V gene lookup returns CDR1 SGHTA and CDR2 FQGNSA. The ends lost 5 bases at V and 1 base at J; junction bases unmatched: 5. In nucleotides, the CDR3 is TGTGCCAGCAGCCCACCGACAGGGGGCCAAGAGACCCAGTACTTC. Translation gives CASSPPTGGQETQYF.

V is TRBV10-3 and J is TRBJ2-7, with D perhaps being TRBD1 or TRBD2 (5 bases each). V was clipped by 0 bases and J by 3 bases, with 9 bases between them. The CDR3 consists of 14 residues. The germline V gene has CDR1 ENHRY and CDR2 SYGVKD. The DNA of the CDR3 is TGTGCCATCAGTGAGTCGGGACGGCACTACGAGCAGTACTTC. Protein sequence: CAISESGRHYEQYF.

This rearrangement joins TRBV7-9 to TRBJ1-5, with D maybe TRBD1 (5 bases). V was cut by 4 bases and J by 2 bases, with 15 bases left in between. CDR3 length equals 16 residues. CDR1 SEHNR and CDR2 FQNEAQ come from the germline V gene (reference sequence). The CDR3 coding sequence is TGTGCCAGCAGCTCCTACCGCAGGGAGGGCAATCAGCCCCAGCATTTT. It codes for CASSSYRREGNQPQHF.

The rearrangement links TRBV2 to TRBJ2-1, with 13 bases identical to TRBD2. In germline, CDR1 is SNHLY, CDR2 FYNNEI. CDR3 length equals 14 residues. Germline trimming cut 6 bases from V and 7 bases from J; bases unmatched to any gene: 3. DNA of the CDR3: TGTGCCAGCAGCGGACTAGCGGGAGTTAATGAGCAGTTCTTC. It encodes CASSGLAGVNEQFF.

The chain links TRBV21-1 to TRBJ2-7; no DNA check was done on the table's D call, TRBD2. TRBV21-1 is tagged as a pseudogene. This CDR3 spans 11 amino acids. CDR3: CASSKGRDSSF. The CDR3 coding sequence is TGTGCCAGCAGCAAAGGACGGGACTCATCTTTC.

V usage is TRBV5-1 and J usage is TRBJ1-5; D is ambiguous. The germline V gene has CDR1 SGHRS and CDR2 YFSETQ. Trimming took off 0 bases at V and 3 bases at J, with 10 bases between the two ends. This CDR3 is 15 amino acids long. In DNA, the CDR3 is TGCGCCAGCAGCTTGGGAGTCCAGACCAATCAGCCCCAGCATTTT. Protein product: CASSLGVQTNQPQHF.

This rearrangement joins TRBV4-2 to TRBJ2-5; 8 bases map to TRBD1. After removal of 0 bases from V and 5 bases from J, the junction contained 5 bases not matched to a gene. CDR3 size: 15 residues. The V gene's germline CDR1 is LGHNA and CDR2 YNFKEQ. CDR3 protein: CASSQDAGGAETQYF. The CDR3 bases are TGTGCCAGCAGCCAAGATGCAGGGGGCGCGGAGACCCAGTACTTC.